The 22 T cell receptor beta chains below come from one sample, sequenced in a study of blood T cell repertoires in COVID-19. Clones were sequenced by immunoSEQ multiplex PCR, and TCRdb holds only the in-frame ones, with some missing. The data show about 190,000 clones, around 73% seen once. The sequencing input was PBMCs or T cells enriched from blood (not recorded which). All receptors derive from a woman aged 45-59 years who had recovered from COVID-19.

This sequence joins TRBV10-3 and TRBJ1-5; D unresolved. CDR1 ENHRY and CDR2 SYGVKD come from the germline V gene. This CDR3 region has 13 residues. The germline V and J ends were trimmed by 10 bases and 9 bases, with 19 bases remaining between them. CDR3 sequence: CATTPAEGMPQHF. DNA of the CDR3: TGTGCCACCACGCCTGCGGAGGGTATGCCCCAGCATTTT.

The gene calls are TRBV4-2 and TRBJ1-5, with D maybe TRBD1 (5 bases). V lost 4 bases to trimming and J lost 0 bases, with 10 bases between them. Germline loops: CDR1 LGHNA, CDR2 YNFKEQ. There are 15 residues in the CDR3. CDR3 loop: CASSLGRYSNQPQHF. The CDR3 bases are TGTGCCAGCAGCCTGGGGCGGTATAGCAATCAGCCCCAGCATTTT.

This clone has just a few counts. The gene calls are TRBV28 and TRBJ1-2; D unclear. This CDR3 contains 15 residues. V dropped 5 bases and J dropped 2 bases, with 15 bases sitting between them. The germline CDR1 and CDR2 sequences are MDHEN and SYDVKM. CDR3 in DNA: TGTGCCAGCAGTCTTAGGGTGCGAGGGAACTATGGCTACACCTTC. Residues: CASSLRVRGNYGYTF.

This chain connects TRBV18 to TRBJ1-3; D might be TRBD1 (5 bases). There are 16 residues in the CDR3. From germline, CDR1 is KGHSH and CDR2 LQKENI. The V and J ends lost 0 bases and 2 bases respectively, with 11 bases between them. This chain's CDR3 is CASSPPYSGTGNTIYF. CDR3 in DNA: TGTGCCAGCTCACCACCCTATTCAGGGACTGGAAACACCATATATTTT.

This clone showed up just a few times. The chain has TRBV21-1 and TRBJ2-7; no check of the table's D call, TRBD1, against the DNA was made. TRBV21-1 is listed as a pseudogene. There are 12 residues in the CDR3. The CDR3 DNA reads TGTGCCAGCAGCAAATCCCCTCAGGGGCAGTACTTC. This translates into CASSKSPQGQYF.

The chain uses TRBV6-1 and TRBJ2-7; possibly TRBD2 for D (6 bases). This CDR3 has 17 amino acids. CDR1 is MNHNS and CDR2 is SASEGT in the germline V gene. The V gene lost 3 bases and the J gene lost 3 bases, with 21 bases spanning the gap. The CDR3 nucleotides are TGTGCCAGCAGTGAGGGGATGGCGGGGTACAGGATCTACGAGCAGTACTTC. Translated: CASSEGMAGYRIYEQYF.

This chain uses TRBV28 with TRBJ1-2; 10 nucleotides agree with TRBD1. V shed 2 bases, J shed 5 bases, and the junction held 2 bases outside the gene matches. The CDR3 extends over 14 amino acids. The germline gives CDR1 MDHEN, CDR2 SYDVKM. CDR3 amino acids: CASSLDRGQYGYTF. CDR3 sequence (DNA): TGTGCCAGCAGTTTAGACAGGGGGCAGTATGGCTACACCTTC.

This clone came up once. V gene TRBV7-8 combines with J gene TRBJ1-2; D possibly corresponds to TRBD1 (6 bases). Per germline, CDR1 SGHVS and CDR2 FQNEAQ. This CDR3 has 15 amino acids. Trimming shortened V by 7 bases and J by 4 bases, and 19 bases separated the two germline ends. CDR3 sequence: CASTGGGGASYGYTF. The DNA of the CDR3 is TGTGCCAGCACCGGGGGCGGGGGGGCAAGCTATGGCTACACCTTC.

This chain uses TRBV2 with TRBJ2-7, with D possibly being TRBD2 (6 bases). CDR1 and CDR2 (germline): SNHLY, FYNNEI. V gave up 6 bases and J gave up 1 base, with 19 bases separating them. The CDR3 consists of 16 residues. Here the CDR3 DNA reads TGTGCCAGCAGGCCATCCGGGACTCGAAAGTCCTACGAGCAGTACTTC. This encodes CASRPSGTRKSYEQYF. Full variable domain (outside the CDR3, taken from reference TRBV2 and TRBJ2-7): EPEVTQTPSHQVTQMGQEVILRCVPISNHLYFYWYRQILGQKVEFLVSFYNNEISEKSEIFDDQFSVERPDGSNFTLKIRSTKLEDSAMYFCASRPSGTRKSYEQYFGPGTRLTVT.

The CDR3 protein is CATRPGETTGELFF. CDR3 sequence (DNA): TGTGCCACCAGGCCGGGAGAGACCACCGGGGAGCTGTTTTTT. The V gene is TRBV24-1, the J gene TRBJ2-2; D possibly corresponds to TRBD2 (6 bases). With 7 bases removed from V and 4 bases from J, the gap between germline ends came to 12 bases. The germline CDR1 and CDR2 sequences are KGHDR and SFDVKD. This CDR3 is 14 amino acids long.

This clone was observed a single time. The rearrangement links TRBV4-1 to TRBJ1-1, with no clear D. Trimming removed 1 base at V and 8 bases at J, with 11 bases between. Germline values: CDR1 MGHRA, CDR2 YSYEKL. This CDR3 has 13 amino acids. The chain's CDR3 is CASSQVITKEAFF. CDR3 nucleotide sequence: TGCGCCAGCAGCCAAGTTATCACAAAAGAAGCTTTCTTT.

The CDR3 loop is CASSLGPGLAEYNEQFF. The CDR3 DNA reads as TGTGCCAGCAGCTTAGGACCGGGACTAGCGGAATACAATGAGCAGTTCTTC. This chain connects TRBV11-2 to TRBJ2-1; 11 bases map to TRBD2. Trimming cost V 1 base and J 4 bases; bases outside gene matches: 6. The CDR3 is 17 amino acids. Looked up from germline, CDR1 is SGHAT and CDR2 is FQNNGV.

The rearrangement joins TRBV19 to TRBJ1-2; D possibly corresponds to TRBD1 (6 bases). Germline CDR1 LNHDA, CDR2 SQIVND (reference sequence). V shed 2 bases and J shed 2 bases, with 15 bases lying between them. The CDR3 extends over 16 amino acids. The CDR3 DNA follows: TGTGCCAGTAGTATATTATTTGGCAGGGGAAACTATGGCTACACCTTC. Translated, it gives CASSILFGRGNYGYTF.

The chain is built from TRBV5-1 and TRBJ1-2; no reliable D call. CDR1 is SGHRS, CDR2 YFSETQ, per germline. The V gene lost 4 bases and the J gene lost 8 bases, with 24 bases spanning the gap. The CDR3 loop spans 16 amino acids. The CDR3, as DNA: TGCGCCAGCAGCCCGAGTTCCCTTGGTTCCTCGGGAGGCTACACCTTC. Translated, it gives CASSPSSLGSSGGYTF.

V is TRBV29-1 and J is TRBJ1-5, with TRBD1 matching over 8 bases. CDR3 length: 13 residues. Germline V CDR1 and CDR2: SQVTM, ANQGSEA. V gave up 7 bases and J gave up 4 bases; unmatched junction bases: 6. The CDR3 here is CSGGTGRNQPQHF. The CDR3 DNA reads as TGCAGCGGGGGGACAGGCCGAAATCAGCCCCAGCATTTT.

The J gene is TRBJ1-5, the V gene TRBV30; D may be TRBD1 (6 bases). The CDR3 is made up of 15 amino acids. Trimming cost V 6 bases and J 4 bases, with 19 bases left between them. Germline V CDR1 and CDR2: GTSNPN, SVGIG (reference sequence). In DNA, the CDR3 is TGTGCCTGCCAAGGATCAGGGGCCCCTAATCAGCCCCAGCATTTT. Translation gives CACQGSGAPNQPQHF.

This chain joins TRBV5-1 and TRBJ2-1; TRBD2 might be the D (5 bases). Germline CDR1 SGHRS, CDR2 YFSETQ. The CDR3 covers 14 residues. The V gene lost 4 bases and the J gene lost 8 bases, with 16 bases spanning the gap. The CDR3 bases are TGCGCCAGCAGCGTCGGGGTGGGTCGGGATGAGCAGTTCTTC. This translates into CASSVGVGRDEQFF.

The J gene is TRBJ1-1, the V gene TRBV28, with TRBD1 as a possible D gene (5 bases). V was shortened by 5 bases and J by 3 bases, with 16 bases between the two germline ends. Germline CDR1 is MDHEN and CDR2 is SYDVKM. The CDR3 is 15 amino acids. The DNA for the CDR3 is TGTGCCAGCAGTCCTCAGGACGCAGGGCACACTGAAGCTTTCTTT. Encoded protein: CASSPQDAGHTEAFF.

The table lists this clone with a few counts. CDR3 sequence: CASRTGEVEKLFF. CDR3 nucleotide sequence: TGTGCCAGCCGGACAGGGGAGGTTGAAAAACTGTTTTTT. The chain joins TRBV7-9 to TRBJ1-4, with 9 positions matching TRBD1. The length of the CDR3 is 13 residues. Looked up from germline, CDR1 is SEHNR and CDR2 is FQNEAQ (reference sequence). Trimming at V came to 8 bases and at J to 7 bases, leaving 5 bases not matched to a gene.

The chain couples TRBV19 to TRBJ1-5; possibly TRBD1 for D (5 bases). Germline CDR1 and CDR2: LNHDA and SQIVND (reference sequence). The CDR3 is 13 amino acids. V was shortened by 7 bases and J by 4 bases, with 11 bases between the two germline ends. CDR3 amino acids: CASIRQLNQPQHF. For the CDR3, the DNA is TGTGCCAGTATAAGACAGCTGAATCAGCCCCAGCATTTT.

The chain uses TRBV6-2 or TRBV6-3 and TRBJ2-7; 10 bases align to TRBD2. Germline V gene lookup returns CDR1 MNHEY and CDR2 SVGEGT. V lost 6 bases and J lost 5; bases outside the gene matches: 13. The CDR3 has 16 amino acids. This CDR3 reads CASSLSGRARFDEQYF. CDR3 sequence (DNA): TGTGCCAGCAGCTTAAGCGGGAGGGCCCGCTTCGACGAGCAGTACTTC.

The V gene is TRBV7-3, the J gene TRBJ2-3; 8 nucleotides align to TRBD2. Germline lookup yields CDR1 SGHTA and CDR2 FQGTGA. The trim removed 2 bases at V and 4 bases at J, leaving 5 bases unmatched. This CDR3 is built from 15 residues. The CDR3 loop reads CASSLLTGGSDTQYF. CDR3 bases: TGTGCCAGCAGCTTATTGACGGGAGGGTCAGATACGCAGTATTTT.